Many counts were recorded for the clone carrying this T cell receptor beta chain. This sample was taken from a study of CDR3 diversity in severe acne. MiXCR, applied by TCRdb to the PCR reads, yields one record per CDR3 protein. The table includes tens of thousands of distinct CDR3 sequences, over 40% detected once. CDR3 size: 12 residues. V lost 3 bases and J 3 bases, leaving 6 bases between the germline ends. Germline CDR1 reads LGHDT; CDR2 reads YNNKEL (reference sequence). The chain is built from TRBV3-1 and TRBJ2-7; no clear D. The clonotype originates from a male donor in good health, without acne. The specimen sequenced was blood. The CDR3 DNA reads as TGTGCCAGCAGCCAGGAAATCTACGAGCAGTACTTC. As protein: CASSQEIYEQYF.